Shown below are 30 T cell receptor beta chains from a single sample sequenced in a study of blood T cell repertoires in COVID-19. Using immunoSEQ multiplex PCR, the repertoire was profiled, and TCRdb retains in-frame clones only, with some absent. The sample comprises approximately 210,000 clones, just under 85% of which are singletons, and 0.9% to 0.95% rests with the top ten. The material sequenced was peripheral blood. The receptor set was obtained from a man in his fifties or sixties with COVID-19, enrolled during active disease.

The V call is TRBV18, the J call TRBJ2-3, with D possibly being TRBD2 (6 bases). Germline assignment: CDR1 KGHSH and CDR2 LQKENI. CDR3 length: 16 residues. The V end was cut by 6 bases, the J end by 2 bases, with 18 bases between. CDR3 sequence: CASSLVWRGDTDTQYF. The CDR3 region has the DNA TGTGCCAGCTCCCTCGTATGGCGGGGTGACACAGATACGCAGTATTTT.

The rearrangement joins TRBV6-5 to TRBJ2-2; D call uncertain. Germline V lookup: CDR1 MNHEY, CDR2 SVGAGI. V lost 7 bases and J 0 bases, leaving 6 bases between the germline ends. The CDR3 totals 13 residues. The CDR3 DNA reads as TGTGCCAGCACTTTTTCGAACACCGGGGAGCTGTTTTTT. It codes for CASTFSNTGELFF.

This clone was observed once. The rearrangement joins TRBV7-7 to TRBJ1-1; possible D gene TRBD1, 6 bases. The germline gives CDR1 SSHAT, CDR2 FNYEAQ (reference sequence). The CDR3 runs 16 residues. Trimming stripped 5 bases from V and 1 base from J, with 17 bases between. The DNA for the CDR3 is TGTGCCAGCAGCCCCTACCAGGGGATTCAGAACACTGAAGCTTTCTTT. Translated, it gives CASSPYQGIQNTEAFF.

The CDR3 loop reads CASSQSMSQAMYTEAFF. CDR3 nucleotide sequence: TGCGCCAGCAGCCAAAGTATGTCGCAGGCAATGTACACTGAAGCTTTCTTT. The V gene is TRBV4-3, the J gene TRBJ1-1; the D is unclear. V lost 2 bases and J 3 bases, leaving 19 bases between the germline ends. There are 17 residues in the CDR3. CDR1 is LGHNA, CDR2 YSLEER, per germline.

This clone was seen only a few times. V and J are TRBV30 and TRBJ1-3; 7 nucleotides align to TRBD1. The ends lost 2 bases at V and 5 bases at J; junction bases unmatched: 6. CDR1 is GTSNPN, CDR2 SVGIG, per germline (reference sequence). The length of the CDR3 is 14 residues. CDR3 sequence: CAWSIGTERNTIYF. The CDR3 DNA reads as TGTGCCTGGAGTATAGGGACAGAACGAAACACCATATATTTT.

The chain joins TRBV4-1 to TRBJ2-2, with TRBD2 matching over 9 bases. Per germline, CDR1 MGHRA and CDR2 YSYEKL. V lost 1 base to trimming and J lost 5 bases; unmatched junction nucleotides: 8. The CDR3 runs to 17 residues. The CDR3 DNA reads TGCGCCAGCAGCCAAGGGGGAGCGGGAGGAGGAACCGGGGAGCTGTTTTTT. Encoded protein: CASSQGGAGGGTGELFF.

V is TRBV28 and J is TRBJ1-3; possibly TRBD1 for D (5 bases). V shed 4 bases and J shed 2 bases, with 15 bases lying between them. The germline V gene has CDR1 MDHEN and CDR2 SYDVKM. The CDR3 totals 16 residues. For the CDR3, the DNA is TGTGCCAGCAGTTCAGCAGCGGGGCGAACTGGAAACACCATATATTTT. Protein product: CASSSAAGRTGNTIYF.

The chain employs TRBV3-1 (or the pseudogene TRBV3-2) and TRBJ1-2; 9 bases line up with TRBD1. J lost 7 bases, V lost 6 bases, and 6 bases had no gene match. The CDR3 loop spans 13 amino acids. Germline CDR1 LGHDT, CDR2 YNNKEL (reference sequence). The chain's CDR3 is CASSIRDRVGYTF. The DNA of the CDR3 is TGTGCCAGCAGTATCCGGGACAGGGTTGGCTACACCTTC.

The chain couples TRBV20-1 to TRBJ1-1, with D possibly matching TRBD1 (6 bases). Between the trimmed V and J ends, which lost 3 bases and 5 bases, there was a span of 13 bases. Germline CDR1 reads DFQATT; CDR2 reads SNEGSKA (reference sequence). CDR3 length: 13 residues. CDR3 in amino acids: CSASPDRLTEAFF. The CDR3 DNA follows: TGCAGTGCTAGTCCTGACAGGTTGACTGAAGCTTTCTTT.

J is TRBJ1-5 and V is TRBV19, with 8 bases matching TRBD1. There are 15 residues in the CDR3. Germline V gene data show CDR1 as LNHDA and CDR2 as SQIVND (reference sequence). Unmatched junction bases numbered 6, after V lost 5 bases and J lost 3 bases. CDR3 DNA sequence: TGTGCCAGTAGTTTACAGGGGGGGGTCAATCAGCCCCAGCATTTT. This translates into CASSLQGGVNQPQHF.

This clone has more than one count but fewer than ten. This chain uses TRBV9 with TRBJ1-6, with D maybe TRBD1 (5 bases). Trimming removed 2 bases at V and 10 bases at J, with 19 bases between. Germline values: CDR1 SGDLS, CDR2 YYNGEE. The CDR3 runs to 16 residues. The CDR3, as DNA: TGTGCCAGCAGCGTGGGGCTGTCGGGAGAAGGATCACCCCTCCACTTT. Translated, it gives CASSVGLSGEGSPLHF.

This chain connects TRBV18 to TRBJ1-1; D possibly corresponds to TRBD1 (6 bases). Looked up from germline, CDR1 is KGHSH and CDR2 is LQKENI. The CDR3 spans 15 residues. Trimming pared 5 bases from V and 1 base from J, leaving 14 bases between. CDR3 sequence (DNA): TGTGCCAGCTCAACGAAGTTGGGACAGAACACTGAAGCTTTCTTT. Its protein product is CASSTKLGQNTEAFF.

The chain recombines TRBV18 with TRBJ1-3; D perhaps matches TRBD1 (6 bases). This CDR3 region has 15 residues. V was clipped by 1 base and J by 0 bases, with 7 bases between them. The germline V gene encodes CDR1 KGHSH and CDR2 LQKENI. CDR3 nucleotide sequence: TGTGCCAGCTCACCACAGGGGGTCTCTGGAAACACCATATATTTT. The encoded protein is CASSPQGVSGNTIYF.

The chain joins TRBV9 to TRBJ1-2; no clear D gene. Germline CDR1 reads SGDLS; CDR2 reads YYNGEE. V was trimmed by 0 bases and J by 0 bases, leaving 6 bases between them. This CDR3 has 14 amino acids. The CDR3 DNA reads TGTGCCAGCAGCGTAGGGAGCCCTAACTATGGCTACACCTTC. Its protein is CASSVGSPNYGYTF.

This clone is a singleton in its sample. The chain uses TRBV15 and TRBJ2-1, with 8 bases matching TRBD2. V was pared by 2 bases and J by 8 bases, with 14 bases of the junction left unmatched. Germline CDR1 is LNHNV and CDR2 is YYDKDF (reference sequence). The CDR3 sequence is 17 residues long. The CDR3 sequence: CATSRSGLAPRVHEQFF. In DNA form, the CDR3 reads TGTGCCACCAGCAGATCCGGACTAGCCCCCAGGGTCCATGAGCAGTTCTTC. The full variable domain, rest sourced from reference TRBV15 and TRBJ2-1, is DAMVIQNPRYQVTQFGKPVTLSCSQTLNHNVMYWYQQKSSQAPKLLFHYYDKDFNNEADTPDNFQSRRPNTSFCFLDIRSPGLGDTAMYLCATSRSGLAPRVHEQFFGPGTRLTVL.

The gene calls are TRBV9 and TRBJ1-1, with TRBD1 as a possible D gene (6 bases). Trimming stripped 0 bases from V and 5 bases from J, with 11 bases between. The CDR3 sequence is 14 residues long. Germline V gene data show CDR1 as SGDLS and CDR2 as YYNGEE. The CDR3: CASSVDQGRTEAFF. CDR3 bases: TGTGCCAGCAGCGTAGATCAGGGGAGAACTGAAGCTTTCTTT. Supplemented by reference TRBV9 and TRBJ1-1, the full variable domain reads DSGVTQTPKHLITATGQRVTLRCSPRSGDLSVYWYQQSLDQGLQFLIQYYNGEERAKGNILERFSAQQFPDLHSELNLSSLELGDSALYFCASSVDQGRTEAFFGQGTRLTVV.

DNA of the CDR3: TGTGCCAGCAGCTTAGGAGGCAGAGGCGAGCAGTACTTC. It encodes CASSLGGRGEQYF. This chain uses TRBV7-2 with TRBJ2-7; no firm D call. The CDR3 is 13 residues long. Germline CDR1 reads SGHTA; CDR2 reads FQGNSA. Trimming left V 1 base short and J 6 bases short, with 10 bases between.

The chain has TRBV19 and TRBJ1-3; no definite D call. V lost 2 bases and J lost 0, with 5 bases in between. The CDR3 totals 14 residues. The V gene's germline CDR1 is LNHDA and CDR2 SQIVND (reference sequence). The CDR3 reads CASSIKSSGNTIYF. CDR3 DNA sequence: TGTGCCAGTAGTATAAAGAGCTCTGGAAACACCATATATTTT.

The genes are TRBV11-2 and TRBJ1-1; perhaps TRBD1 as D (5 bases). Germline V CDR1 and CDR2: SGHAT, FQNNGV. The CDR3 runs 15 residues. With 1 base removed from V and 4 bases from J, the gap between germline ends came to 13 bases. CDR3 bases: TGTGCCAGCAGCTTAGGTCTCGCCGGGGGCACTGAAGCTTTCTTT. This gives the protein CASSLGLAGGTEAFF.

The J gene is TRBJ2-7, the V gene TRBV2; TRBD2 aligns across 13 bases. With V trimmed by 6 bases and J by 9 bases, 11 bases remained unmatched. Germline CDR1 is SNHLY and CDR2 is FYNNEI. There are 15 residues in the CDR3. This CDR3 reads CASRPRTSGRSRQYF. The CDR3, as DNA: TGTGCCAGCAGGCCCCGGACTAGCGGGAGATCAAGGCAGTACTTC.

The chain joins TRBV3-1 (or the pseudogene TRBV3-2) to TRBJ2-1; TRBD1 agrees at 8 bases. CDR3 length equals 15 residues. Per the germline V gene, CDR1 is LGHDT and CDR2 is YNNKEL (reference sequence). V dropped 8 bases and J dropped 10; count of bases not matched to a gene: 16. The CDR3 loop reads CASRNFMSGGKEQFF. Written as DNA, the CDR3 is TGTGCCAGCCGGAACTTTATGTCAGGGGGCAAAGAGCAGTTCTTC.

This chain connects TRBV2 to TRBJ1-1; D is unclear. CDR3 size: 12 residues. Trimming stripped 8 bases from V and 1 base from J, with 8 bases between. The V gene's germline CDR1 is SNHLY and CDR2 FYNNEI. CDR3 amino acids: CASGRGNTEAFF. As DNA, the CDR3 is TGTGCCAGCGGACGGGGGAACACTGAAGCTTTCTTT.

The CDR3 protein is CASSTDRATEAFF. The CDR3 DNA reads as TGTGCCAGCAGTACGGACAGGGCTACTGAAGCTTTCTTT. The chain combines TRBV27 with TRBJ1-1, with TRBD1 identical over 8 bases. This CDR3 region has 13 residues. Trimming took 5 bases from V and 5 from J; bases not matched to a gene: 4. Germline V lookup: CDR1 MNHEY, CDR2 SMNVEV (reference sequence).

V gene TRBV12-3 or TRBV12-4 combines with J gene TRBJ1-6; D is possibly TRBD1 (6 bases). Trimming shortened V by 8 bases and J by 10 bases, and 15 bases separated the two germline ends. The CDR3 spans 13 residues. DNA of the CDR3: TGTGCCAGCTCCGGGGAGGGGGGATCACCCCTCCACTTT. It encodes CASSGEGGSPLHF.

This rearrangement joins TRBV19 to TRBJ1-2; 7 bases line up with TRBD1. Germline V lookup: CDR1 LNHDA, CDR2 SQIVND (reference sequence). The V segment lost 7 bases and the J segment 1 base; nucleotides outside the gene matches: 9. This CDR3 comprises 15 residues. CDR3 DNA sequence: TGTGCCAGTAATGGCGACAGGGCACTTAACTATGGCTACACCTTC. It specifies CASNGDRALNYGYTF.

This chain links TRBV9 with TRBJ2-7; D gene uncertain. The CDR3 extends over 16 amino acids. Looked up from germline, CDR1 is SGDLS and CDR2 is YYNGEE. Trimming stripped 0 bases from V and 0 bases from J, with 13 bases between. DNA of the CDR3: TGTGCCAGCAGCGTAGGTTCGGGTGCGGCCTCCTACGAGCAGTACTTC. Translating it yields CASSVGSGAASYEQYF.

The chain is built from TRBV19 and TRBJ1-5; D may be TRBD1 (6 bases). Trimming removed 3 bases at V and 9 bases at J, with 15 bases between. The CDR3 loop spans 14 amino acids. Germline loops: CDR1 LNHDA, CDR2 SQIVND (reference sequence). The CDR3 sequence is CASSIQGPPGPQHF. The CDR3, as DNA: TGTGCCAGTAGTATCCAGGGGCCTCCGGGGCCCCAGCATTTT.

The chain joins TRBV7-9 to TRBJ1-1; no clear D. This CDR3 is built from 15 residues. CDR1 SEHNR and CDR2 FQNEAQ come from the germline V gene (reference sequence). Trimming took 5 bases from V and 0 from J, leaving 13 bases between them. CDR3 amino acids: CASSTQILMNTEAFF. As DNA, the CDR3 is TGTGCCAGCAGCACACAGATACTCATGAACACTGAAGCTTTCTTT.

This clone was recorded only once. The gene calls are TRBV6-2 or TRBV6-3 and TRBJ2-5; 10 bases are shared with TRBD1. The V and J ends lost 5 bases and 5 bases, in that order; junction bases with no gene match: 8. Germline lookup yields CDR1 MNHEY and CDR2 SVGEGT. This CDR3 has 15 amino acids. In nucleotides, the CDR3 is TGTGCCAGCAGTCCCCTCGGGACAGGGGATGAGACCCAGTACTTC. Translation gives CASSPLGTGDETQYF.

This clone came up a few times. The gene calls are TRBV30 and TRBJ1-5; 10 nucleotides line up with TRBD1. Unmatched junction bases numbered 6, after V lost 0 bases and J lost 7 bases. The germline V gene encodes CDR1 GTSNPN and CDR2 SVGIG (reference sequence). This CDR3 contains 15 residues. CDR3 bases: TGTGCCTGGAGTGTTGGGACAGGGGTCCGCCAGCCCCAGCATTTT. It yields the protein CAWSVGTGVRQPQHF.